The 10 T cell receptor beta chains reported below all come from one sample, sequenced in a study of T cells in Graves' hyperthyroidism and ophthalmopathy. The TCR beta CDR3 regions underwent amplification using RNA transcripts as the source. TCR CDR3 underwent first-round RT-PCR with the HTBI primer set. One entry per CDR3 protein results from TCRdb running MiXCR on the multiplex PCR reads. The sample includes around 600,000 distinct CDR3 sequences, about 14% of them seen just once. Sequenced input: blood. The receptors originated from a woman aged 50 to 65 with Graves' ophthalmopathy.

This clonotype occurred a few times. The chain recombines TRBV20-1 with TRBJ1-5; TRBD1 aligns across 7 bases. This CDR3 contains 14 residues. J was trimmed by 4 bases and V by 3 bases; bases with no gene match: 6. The V gene's germline CDR1 is DFQATT and CDR2 SNEGSKA (reference sequence). In DNA form, the CDR3 reads TGCAGTGCTAGCGACGACAGGGCTAATCAGCCCCAGCATTTT. This encodes CSASDDRANQPQHF.

This chain connects TRBV5-1 to TRBJ2-5; TRBD2 aligns across 11 bases. The CDR3 extends over 16 amino acids. Germline lookup yields CDR1 SGHRS and CDR2 YFSETQ. The V and J ends lost 4 bases and 4 bases, in that order; junction bases with no gene match: 9. CDR3 amino acids: CASSPGLAGHPETQYF. The DNA for the CDR3 is TGCGCCAGCAGCCCCGGACTAGCGGGTCATCCAGAGACCCAGTACTTC.

This clonotype was observed at least ten times. This rearrangement joins TRBV13 to TRBJ2-7; 11 positions agree with TRBD2. The germline V gene encodes CDR1 PRHDT and CDR2 FYEKMQ (reference sequence). The CDR3 covers 16 residues. Germline trimming cut 5 bases from V and 0 bases from J; bases unmatched to any gene: 6. The CDR3 nucleotides read TGTGCCAGCAGCACAGGACTAGCGGGCCGCTCCTACGAGCAGTACTTC. Translated: CASSTGLAGRSYEQYF.

The chain links TRBV18 to TRBJ2-1; 9 bases align to TRBD1. CDR1 KGHSH and CDR2 LQKENI come from the germline V gene. The V segment lost 3 bases and the J segment 9 bases; nucleotides outside the gene matches: 12. The CDR3 sequence is 16 residues long. The CDR3 loop is CASSPPTGGLGVEQFF. The CDR3 DNA reads as TGTGCCAGCTCACCCCCGACAGGGGGACTCGGGGTTGAGCAGTTCTTC.

This clonotype was detected ten times or more. CDR3 sequence: CSVVVDGPGYTF. CDR3 in DNA: TGCAGCGTTGTTGTTGACGGACCTGGCTACACCTTC. V usage is TRBV29-1 and J usage is TRBJ1-2; D is unclear. This CDR3 comprises 12 residues. Trimming removed 4 bases at V and 7 bases at J, with 13 bases between. Germline values: CDR1 SQVTM, CDR2 ANQGSEA.

This clonotype was detected only a few times. The V and J genes are TRBV6-1 and TRBJ1-5; possible D gene TRBD1, 5 bases. CDR3 length equals 13 residues. Germline V gene sequence: CDR1 MNHNS, CDR2 SASEGT. Trimming took 6 bases from V and 4 from J, leaving 10 bases between them. CDR3 sequence reads: CASRYTGNQPQHF. The CDR3 bases are TGTGCCAGCAGATATACAGGAAATCAGCCCCAGCATTTT.

Ten or more counts support this clonotype. This chain connects TRBV6-1 to TRBJ2-7; D is possibly TRBD2 (6 bases). Germline CDR1 reads MNHNS; CDR2 reads SASEGT. The CDR3 is 17 amino acids. Trimming shortened V by 7 bases and J by 2 bases, and 24 bases separated the two germline ends. The CDR3 sequence is CASKKLAPESVTYEQYF. The CDR3 nucleotides are TGTGCCAGCAAAAAACTAGCCCCAGAATCAGTAACCTACGAGCAGTACTTC.

This clonotype was seen ten or more times. This chain connects TRBV28 to TRBJ1-2, with a tentative D call TRBD1 (5 bases). From germline, CDR1 is MDHEN and CDR2 SYDVKM. Trimming shortened V by 2 bases and J by 4 bases, and 17 bases separated the two germline ends. The CDR3 is 16 residues long. CDR3 in amino acids: CASSLIPDSATYGYTF. The CDR3 coding sequence is TGTGCCAGCAGTTTAATCCCCGACAGTGCGACCTATGGCTACACCTTC.

This clonotype was recorded at least ten times. The rearrangement joins TRBV11-2 to TRBJ2-1, with 9 bases matching TRBD2. The CDR3 has 15 amino acids. Per germline, CDR1 SGHAT and CDR2 FQNNGV. V shed 0 bases and J 7 bases; nucleotides not matched to a gene: 4. The CDR3 is CASSLDGTSTNEQFF. CDR3 DNA: TGTGCCAGCAGCTTAGATGGGACTAGCACGAATGAGCAGTTCTTC. The complete variable domain, with remaining parts taken from reference TRBV11-2 and TRBJ2-1, reads EAGVAQSPRYKIIEKRQSVAFWCNPISGHATLYWYQQILGQGPKLLIQFQNNGVVDDSQLPKDRFSAERLKGVDSTLKIQPAKLEDSAVYLCASSLDGTSTNEQFFGPGTRLTVL.

Only a few counts were recorded for this clonotype. The chain's CDR3 is CSASWIFTDTQYF. The DNA for the CDR3 is TGCAGTGCTAGTTGGATTTTCACAGATACGCAGTATTTT. The J gene is TRBJ2-3, the V gene TRBV20-1; no definite D call. The CDR3 runs 13 residues. With 3 bases removed from V and 2 bases from J, the gap between germline ends came to 9 bases. CDR1 DFQATT and CDR2 SNEGSKA come from the germline V gene (reference sequence).